Following are 22 T cell receptor beta chains from one sample sequenced in a study of tumor-infiltrating lymphocytes in localized non-small cell lung cancer. TCRdb's copy holds only in-frame clones and misses some; the assay was immunoSEQ multiplex PCR. Of fewer than 8,500 clones in the sample, around 77% were seen once. The specimen was lung tumor tissue. The receptor set was obtained from a human donor with non-small cell lung cancer.

The rearrangement uses TRBV30 and TRBJ2-4; D is unclear. Germline values: CDR1 GTSNPN, CDR2 SVGIG (reference sequence). Deletions cut 3 bases from V and 7 bases from J, with 10 bases between. CDR3 size: 12 residues. The CDR3 DNA reads TGTGCCTGGAGCCATGGACGGAACATTCAGTACTTC. Encoded protein: CAWSHGRNIQYF.

This chain joins TRBV10-3 and TRBJ2-7; D is perhaps TRBD1 (6 bases). Germline loops: CDR1 ENHRY, CDR2 SYGVKD. CDR3 length: 14 amino acids. Deletions cut 3 bases from V and 2 bases from J, with 11 bases between. CDR3 sequence: CAISDRGTPYEQYF. CDR3 nucleotides: TGTGCCATCAGTGACAGGGGAACACCCTACGAGCAGTACTTC.

The J gene is TRBJ2-7, the V gene TRBV19, with D uncertain. Trimming pared 0 bases from V and 2 bases from J, leaving 5 bases between. CDR3 length equals 13 residues. The germline V gene has CDR1 LNHDA and CDR2 SQIVND (reference sequence). In nucleotides, the CDR3 is TGTGCCAGTAGTATAGATCCCGCCTACGAGCAGTACTTC. Amino acids: CASSIDPAYEQYF.

This sequence joins TRBV5-1 and TRBJ2-2, with 7 bases matching TRBD1. The J segment lost 2 bases and the V segment lost 7 bases, leaving 8 bases of the junction unmatched. The CDR3 is made up of 15 amino acids. Germline V gene sequence: CDR1 SGHRS, CDR2 YFSETQ. CDR3 bases: TGCGCCAGCGCGCCAGGGACAGCTAACACCGGGGAGCTGTTTTTT. As protein: CASAPGTANTGELFF.

The chain combines TRBV10-2 with TRBJ1-2; possible D gene TRBD1, 6 bases. There are 17 residues in the CDR3. Germline V CDR1 and CDR2: WSHSY, SAAADI. The germline V and J ends were trimmed by 5 bases and 3 bases, with 22 bases remaining between them. The CDR3 loop reads CASSIGGIPLTDYGYTF. CDR3 bases: TGCGCCAGCAGTATAGGGGGGATACCTTTGACTGACTATGGCTACACCTTC.

This chain uses TRBV11-2 with TRBJ1-1, with a possible D match to TRBD1 (5 bases). CDR1 is SGHAT, CDR2 FQNNGV, per germline. V lost 2 bases and J lost 3, with 7 bases in between. CDR3 size: 13 residues. CDR3 region: CASSLIGDTEAFF. CDR3 in DNA: TGTGCCAGCAGCTTAATAGGGGACACTGAAGCTTTCTTT.

This clone was picked up one time. The junction differs from germline at one of its ends, possibly a read error. This rearrangement joins TRBV7-7 to TRBJ1-1; no reliable D call. The V gene's germline CDR1 is SSHAT and CDR2 FNYEAQ (reference sequence). The CDR3 loop spans 13 amino acids. DNA for the CDR3: TGTGCTAGCAGCCTAGGGCCCTACACTGAAGCTTTCTTT. Protein: CASSLGPYTEAFF.

The J gene is TRBJ2-3, the V gene TRBV7-2; D not resolved. V was clipped by 1 base and J by 6 bases, with 2 bases between them. The germline CDR1 and CDR2 sequences are SGHTA and FQGNSA. The CDR3 covers 11 residues. DNA for the CDR3: TGTGCCAGCAGCTTAGTCGATACGCAGTATTTT. Translating it yields CASSLVDTQYF.

This clone has only a few counts. The chain uses TRBV19 and TRBJ1-4; 9 bases are shared with TRBD1. Trimming removed 5 bases from V and 3 bases from J; junction bases left unmatched: 7. This CDR3 spans 16 amino acids. Germline loops: CDR1 LNHDA, CDR2 SQIVND (reference sequence). The CDR3 nucleotides are TGTGCCAGTAGTGGGGGACAGGGAGGTGCTAATGAAAAACTGTTTTTT. It translates to CASSGGQGGANEKLFF.

This chain uses TRBV7-8 with TRBJ2-7, with TRBD2 matching 15 bases. This CDR3 contains 16 residues. Germline CDR1 and CDR2: SGHVS and FQNEAQ. V trimming: 5 bases; J trimming: 3 bases; junction bases outside the gene matches: 5. The CDR3 sequence: CASSPGTSGRIYEQYF. CDR3 sequence (DNA): TGTGCCAGCAGCCCGGGGACTAGCGGGAGGATCTACGAGCAGTACTTC.

This clone is medium-sized. The rearrangement uses TRBV20-1 and TRBJ1-1; a possible D gene is TRBD1 (5 bases). The CDR3 has 11 residues. The V end lost 7 bases, the J end lost 11 bases, and 17 bases lay between the germline ends. Per germline, CDR1 DFQATT and CDR2 SNEGSKA (reference sequence). CDR3 DNA sequence: TGCAGTGGGTGGGGGGAGTTGGTCGCTTTCTTT. It encodes CSGWGELVAFF.

The chain links TRBV25-1 to TRBJ1-2; D is unresolved. With 7 bases removed from V and 6 bases from J, the gap between germline ends came to 9 bases. CDR1 and CDR2 from the germline V gene are MGHDK and SYGVNS. The CDR3 consists of 11 residues. The CDR3 reads CASTSPNGYTF. The CDR3 nucleotides are TGTGCCAGCACCAGCCCAAATGGCTACACCTTC.

The chain uses TRBV5-1 and TRBJ1-1; possible D gene TRBD1, 5 bases. The V end was cut by 2 bases, the J end by 0 bases, with 11 bases between. This CDR3 is 15 amino acids long. Germline loops: CDR1 SGHRS, CDR2 YFSETQ. The DNA of the CDR3 is TGCGCCAGCAGCTTCGGGGCCACACTGAACACTGAAGCTTTCTTT. It yields the protein CASSFGATLNTEAFF. Filled out from reference TRBV5-1 and TRBJ1-1, the complete variable domain reads KAGVTQTPRYLIKTRGQQVTLSCSPISGHRSVSWYQQTPGQGLQFLFEYFSETQRNKGNFPGRFSGRQFSNSRSEMNVSTLELGDSALYLCASSFGATLNTEAFFGQGTRLTVV.

This sequence joins TRBV4-2 and TRBJ1-5, with D possibly TRBD1 on 6 matching bases. Germline-derived CDR1 and CDR2 are LGHNA and YNFKEQ. The germline V and J ends were trimmed by 1 base and 1 base, with 8 bases remaining between them. The CDR3 is made up of 15 amino acids. The CDR3 protein is CASSQAGESNQPQHF. Written as DNA, the CDR3 is TGTGCCAGCAGCCAAGCAGGGGAGAGCAATCAGCCCCAGCATTTT.

This clone was detected only a few times. This chain uses TRBV2 with TRBJ1-1, with a weak D call TRBD1 (5 bases). Trimming took 6 bases from V and 1 from J, leaving 15 bases between them. The length of the CDR3 is 15 residues. Looked up from germline, CDR1 is SNHLY and CDR2 is FYNNEI. CDR3 DNA sequence: TGTGCCAGCAGCCCGGAAGGGGCTACGAACACTGAAGCTTTCTTT. Protein product: CASSPEGATNTEAFF.

CDR3 amino acids: CASSVGEISNQPQHF. The DNA for the CDR3 is TGTGCCAGCAGCGTAGGGGAAATCAGCAATCAGCCCCAGCATTTT. The genes are TRBV9 and TRBJ1-5, with D hard to call. CDR3 length: 15 residues. Per germline, CDR1 SGDLS and CDR2 YYNGEE. V shed 0 bases and J shed 1 base, with 8 bases lying between them. Full variable domain (outside the CDR3, taken from reference TRBV9 and TRBJ1-5): DSGVTQTPKHLITATGQRVTLRCSPRSGDLSVYWYQQSLDQGLQFLIQYYNGEERAKGNILERFSAQQFPDLHSELNLSSLELGDSALYFCASSVGEISNQPQHFGDGTRLSIL.

This clone was found once. V gene TRBV6-7 combines with J gene TRBJ2-5, with 7 bases matching TRBD2. TRBV6-7 qualifies as an ORF whose function is uncertain. The CDR3 covers 13 residues. V was clipped by 5 bases and J by 4 bases; unmatched bases: 4. CDR3 sequence reads: CASSEAGSETQYF. DNA for the CDR3: TGTGCCAGCAGTGAAGCGGGGTCAGAGACCCAGTACTTC.

The gene calls are TRBV12-5 and TRBJ1-1; tentative D call: TRBD1 (6 bases). From germline, CDR1 is LGHNT and CDR2 FRNRAP. V dropped 5 bases and J dropped 7 bases, with 11 bases sitting between them. This CDR3 has 12 amino acids. The CDR3 here is CASGAGQNEAFF. CDR3 nucleotide sequence: TGTGCTAGTGGTGCAGGACAGAATGAAGCTTTCTTT.

V gene TRBV13 combines with J gene TRBJ1-4, with TRBD1 as a possible D gene (5 bases). In germline, CDR1 is PRHDT, CDR2 FYEKMQ (reference sequence). Trimming took off 3 bases at V and 5 bases at J, with 10 bases between the two ends. This CDR3 contains 14 residues. CDR3 sequence reads: CASSFFGGNEKLFF. DNA for the CDR3: TGTGCCAGCAGCTTTTTCGGGGGGAATGAAAAACTGTTTTTT.

This chain links TRBV11-2 with TRBJ2-3, with 8 bases aligning to TRBD1. CDR3 length equals 12 residues. Trimming cost V 5 bases and J 11 bases; bases outside gene matches: 6. CDR1 SGHAT and CDR2 FQNNGV come from the germline V gene. Here the CDR3 reads CASSRGQVGQYF. The CDR3 nucleotides are TGTGCCAGCAGCCGGGGACAGGTCGGGCAGTATTTT.

V gene TRBV6-5 combines with J gene TRBJ2-7; D is perhaps TRBD2 (5 bases). This CDR3 region has 14 residues. V was pared by 2 bases and J by 4 bases, with 12 bases between. Per the germline V gene, CDR1 is MNHEY and CDR2 is SVGAGI. CDR3 in amino acids: CASSYVGAQYEQYF. The CDR3 DNA reads TGTGCCAGCAGTTACGTGGGAGCCCAGTACGAGCAGTACTTC.

This clone appeared a single time. This chain joins TRBV13 and TRBJ1-5; D perhaps matches TRBD1 (5 bases). From germline, CDR1 is PRHDT and CDR2 FYEKMQ (reference sequence). This CDR3 is 13 amino acids long. The V and J ends lost 3 bases and 5 bases respectively, with 8 bases between them. CDR3 DNA sequence: TGTGCCAGCAGCTTGATGGGGGATCAGCCCCAGCATTTT. Translating it yields CASSLMGDQPQHF.